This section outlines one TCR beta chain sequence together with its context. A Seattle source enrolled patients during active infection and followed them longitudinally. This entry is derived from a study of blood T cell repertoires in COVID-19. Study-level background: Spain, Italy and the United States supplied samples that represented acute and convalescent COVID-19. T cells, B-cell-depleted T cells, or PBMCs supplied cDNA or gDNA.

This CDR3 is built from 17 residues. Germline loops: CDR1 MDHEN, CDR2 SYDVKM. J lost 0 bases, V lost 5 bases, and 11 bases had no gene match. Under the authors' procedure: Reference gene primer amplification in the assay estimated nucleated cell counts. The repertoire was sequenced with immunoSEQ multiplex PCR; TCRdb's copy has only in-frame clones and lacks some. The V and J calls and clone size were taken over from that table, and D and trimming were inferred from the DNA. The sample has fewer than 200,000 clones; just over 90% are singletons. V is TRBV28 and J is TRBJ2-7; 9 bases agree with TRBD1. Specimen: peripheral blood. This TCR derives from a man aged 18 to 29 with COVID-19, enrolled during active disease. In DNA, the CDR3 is TGTGCCAGCAGTCCGCCGGGACAGGGATTGAGCTCCTACGAGCAGTACTTC. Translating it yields CASSPPGQGLSSYEQYF. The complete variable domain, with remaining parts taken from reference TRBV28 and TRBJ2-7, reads DVKVTQSSRYLVKRTGEKVFLECVQDMDHENMFWYRQDPGLGLRLIYFSYDVKMKEKGDIPEGYSVSREKKERFSLILESASTNQTSMYLCASSPPGQGLSSYEQYFGPGTRLTVT.